These 7 T cell receptor beta chains were sequenced from one sample in a study of response to subunit inactivated influenza vaccine. TCRdb redid the calling of the RT-PCR reads with MiXCR, one entry per CDR3 protein. The sample yields approximately 530,000 distinct CDR3 sequences, around 7.7% seen once. This sample comprised PBMCs from blood, obtained around 25 months after vaccination. The receptor set was obtained from a man in his fifties or sixties who received an inactivated influenza vaccine.

There are many counts of this clonotype. The chain uses TRBV5-1 and TRBJ1-1; the D is unclear. Germline lookup yields CDR1 SGHRS and CDR2 YFSETQ. The CDR3 has 15 amino acids. V lost 0 bases and J lost 1, with 10 bases in between. CDR3 bases: TGCGCCAGCAGCTTGGATTGGGGTCGGAACACTGAAGCTTTCTTT. It specifies CASSLDWGRNTEAFF.

Only a few counts were recorded for this clonotype. This sequence joins TRBV5-1 and TRBJ2-3, with TRBD1 matching 9 bases. Germline V gives CDR1 SGHRS, CDR2 YFSETQ. With 3 bases clipped from V and 5 bases from J, the junction kept 4 bases outside the gene matches. This CDR3 has 14 amino acids. CDR3 sequence: CASSSGQGIDTQYF. The CDR3 bases are TGCGCCAGCAGCTCAGGACAGGGGATAGATACGCAGTATTTT. Using reference TRBV5-1 and TRBJ2-3 for the parts outside the CDR3, the full variable domain is KAGVTQTPRYLIKTRGQQVTLSCSPISGHRSVSWYQQTPGQGLQFLFEYFSETQRNKGNFPGRFSGRQFSNSRSEMNVSTLELGDSALYLCASSSGQGIDTQYFGPGTRLTVL.

About this clonotype itself: Its ends do not fully match the called genes, so a read error is possible. This chain uses TRBV2 with TRBJ2-5; TRBD1 matches 9 bases. The length of the CDR3 is 14 residues. Germline V lookup: CDR1 SNHLY, CDR2 FYNNEI. CDR3 sequence: CASRAGQGQETRYF. In nucleotides, the CDR3 is TGTGCCAGCAGGGCAGGACAGGGGCAAGAGACCCGGTACTTC.

The genes are TRBV6-1 and TRBJ1-4, with a tentative D call TRBD1 (5 bases). The CDR3 runs to 13 residues. The germline CDR1 and CDR2 sequences are MNHNS and SASEGT. Trimming took off 6 bases at V and 8 bases at J, with 13 bases between the two ends. The CDR3 bases are TGTGCCAGCAGAGGCGGGGGAAGGGAAAAACTGTTTTTT. It translates to CASRGGGREKLFF.

This clonotype has at least ten counts. V and J are TRBV12-3 or TRBV12-4 and TRBJ2-3; a possible D gene is TRBD2 (6 bases). This CDR3 region has 15 residues. V shed 2 bases and J shed 1 base, with 10 bases lying between them. CDR3 coding DNA: TGTGCCAGCAGTTTACGGGGGTCTGGCACAGATACGCAGTATTTT. This sequence encodes CASSLRGSGTDTQYF.

This clonotype was seen many times. This sequence joins TRBV7-2 and TRBJ2-5; D call uncertain. V gave up 4 bases and J gave up 7 bases, with 10 bases separating them. CDR1 SGHTA and CDR2 FQGNSA come from the germline V gene. The CDR3 covers 12 residues. CDR3 nucleotide sequence: TGTGCCAGCAGCTCCTCGAAGGGGACCCAGTACTTC. This encodes CASSSSKGTQYF.

V usage is TRBV20-1 and J usage is TRBJ1-1, with D possibly matching TRBD1 (6 bases). Trimming took 0 bases from V and 0 from J, leaving 11 bases between them. CDR3 length: 15 amino acids. The germline V gene has CDR1 DFQATT and CDR2 SNEGSKA (reference sequence). CDR3 nucleotide sequence: TGCAGTGCTAGAGATGGGGGGCAACTGAACACTGAAGCTTTCTTT. Translation: CSARDGGQLNTEAFF.